This T cell receptor beta chain was captured in a study of blood T cell repertoires in COVID-19. Study overall: The United States, Italy and Spain provided the acute and convalescent COVID-19 samples.

V lost 3 bases to trimming and J lost 9 bases, with 18 bases between them. The CDR3 is 15 residues long. Germline CDR1 KGHDR, CDR2 SFDVKD. How the authors handled the data: For nucleated cells, counts were estimated from reference gene primer amplification. The data were produced by immunoSEQ multiplex PCR, yet TCRdb's version contains in-frame clones alone and is incomplete. That table gives V, J and clone size, and the DNA gave D and trimming. The profile shows 47,000 or so clones, roughly 80% of them singletons. The sample was peripheral blood. This clonotype originated in a woman aged 55-75 years with acute or convalescent COVID-19. The chain has TRBV24-1 and TRBJ2-3, with a possible D match to TRBD1 (7 bases). CDR3 residues: CATSDPAQGGYTQYF. The CDR3 nucleotides are TGTGCCACCAGTGATCCGGCCCAGGGGGGCTACACGCAGTATTTT.